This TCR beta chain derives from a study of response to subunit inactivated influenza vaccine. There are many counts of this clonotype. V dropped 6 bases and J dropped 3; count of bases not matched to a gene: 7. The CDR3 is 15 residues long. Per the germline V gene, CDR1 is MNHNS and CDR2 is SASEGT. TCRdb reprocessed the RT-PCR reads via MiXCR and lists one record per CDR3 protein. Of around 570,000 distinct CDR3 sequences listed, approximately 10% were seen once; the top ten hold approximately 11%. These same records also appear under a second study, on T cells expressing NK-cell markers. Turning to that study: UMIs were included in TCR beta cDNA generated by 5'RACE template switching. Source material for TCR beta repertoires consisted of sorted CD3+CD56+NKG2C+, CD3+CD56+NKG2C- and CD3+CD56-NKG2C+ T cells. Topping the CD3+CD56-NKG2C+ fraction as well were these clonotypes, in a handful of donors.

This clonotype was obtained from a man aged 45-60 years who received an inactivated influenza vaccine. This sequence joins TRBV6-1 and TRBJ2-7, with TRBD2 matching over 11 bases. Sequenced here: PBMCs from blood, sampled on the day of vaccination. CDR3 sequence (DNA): TGTGCCAGCAGAAAGACTAGCGGGGACATCTACGAGCAGTACTTC. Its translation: CASRKTSGDIYEQYF.